The 19 T cell receptor beta chains in this list originate from one sample, sequenced in a study of blood T cell repertoires in COVID-19. TCRdb keeps only in-frame clones here, not all; method: immunoSEQ multiplex PCR. This repertoire shows 300,000 to 400,000 clones, approximately 88% found once; its top ten account for over 4.5%. Sequences were obtained from PBMCs or T cells enriched from blood (not recorded which). The receptors were gathered from a young man who had recovered from COVID-19.

The chain uses TRBV28 and TRBJ1-2; D is unresolved. The CDR3 totals 12 residues. Between the trimmed V and J ends, which lost 2 bases and 2 bases, there was a span of 3 bases. Per germline, CDR1 MDHEN and CDR2 SYDVKM. The CDR3 DNA reads TGTGCCAGCAGTTTACTGAACTATGGCTACACCTTC. Translating it yields CASSLLNYGYTF.

V is TRBV10-3 and J is TRBJ2-5; D might be TRBD2 (7 bases). The CDR3 totals 11 residues. CDR1 ENHRY and CDR2 SYGVKD come from the germline V gene. The CDR3 nucleotides are TGTGCTTCCCGGGGGGCAGGGGTCCAGTACTTC. Its protein product is CASRGAGVQYF.

The chain uses TRBV7-9 and TRBJ1-4; 7 nucleotides agree with TRBD1. Germline lookup yields CDR1 SEHNR and CDR2 FQNEAQ (reference sequence). The CDR3 loop spans 15 amino acids. The V and J ends lost 5 bases and 7 bases, in that order; junction bases with no gene match: 10. The CDR3 bases are TGTGCCAGCAGCCTACAGGGGCCGCCGGGTGAAAAACTGTTTTTT. This sequence encodes CASSLQGPPGEKLFF.

This sequence joins TRBV28 and TRBJ2-5; tentatively, D is TRBD1 (6 bases). CDR3 length equals 17 residues. Germline-derived CDR1 and CDR2 are MDHEN and SYDVKM. V gave up 8 bases and J gave up 5 bases, with 27 bases separating them. CDR3 protein: CASHGPGAMRGSETQYF. The CDR3 bases are TGTGCCAGCCATGGACCAGGGGCGATGCGAGGGAGTGAGACCCAGTACTTC.

The chain couples TRBV24-1 to TRBJ2-2, with TRBD1 matching 9 bases. The CDR3 contains 19 residues. Germline trimming cut 1 base from V and 0 bases from J; bases unmatched to any gene: 8. CDR1 is KGHDR, CDR2 SFDVKD, per germline. CDR3: CATSDFPSRTGANTGELFF. As DNA, the CDR3 is TGTGCCACCAGTGATTTTCCCAGCCGGACAGGGGCGAACACCGGGGAGCTGTTTTTT.

Here the CDR3 DNA reads TGTGCCAGCAGCTACCAAGCGGGGGGATGGGAGACCCAGTACTTC. Protein product: CASSYQAGGWETQYF. This chain joins TRBV7-3 and TRBJ2-5; 9 bases fit TRBD2. The CDR3 runs to 15 residues. V gave up 4 bases and J gave up 5 bases; unmatched junction bases: 8. The germline V gene has CDR1 SGHTA and CDR2 FQGTGA.

This clone has just one count. The rearrangement links TRBV7-6 to TRBJ2-7; tentative D call: TRBD2 (5 bases). CDR1 and CDR2 from the germline V gene are SGHVS and FNYEAQ. This CDR3 is 15 amino acids long. The V and J ends lost 1 base and 2 bases respectively, with 12 bases between them. CDR3 protein: CASSLEVASTYEQYF. The CDR3 DNA sequence: TGTGCCAGCAGCTTAGAGGTAGCGAGCACCTACGAGCAGTACTTC.

J is TRBJ1-6 and V is TRBV25-1; perhaps TRBD1 as D (6 bases). CDR1 is MGHDK and CDR2 is SYGVNS in the germline V gene. With 3 bases removed from V and 3 bases from J, the gap between germline ends came to 12 bases. This CDR3 comprises 16 residues. The CDR3 coding sequence is TGTGCCAGCAGTGATGCCAGGGGTGTCTATAATTCACCCCTCCACTTT. Amino acid sequence: CASSDARGVYNSPLHF. Using reference TRBV25-1 and TRBJ1-6 for the parts outside the CDR3, the full variable domain is EADIYQTPRYLVIGTGKKITLECSQTMGHDKMYWYQQDPGMELHLIHYSYGVNSTEKGDLSSESTVSRIRTEHFPLTLESARPSHTSQYLCASSDARGVYNSPLHFGNGTRLTVT.

The chain recombines TRBV11-1 with TRBJ2-1, with TRBD1 identical over 10 bases. V shed 3 bases, J shed 1 base, and the junction held 3 bases outside the gene matches. This CDR3 spans 16 amino acids. Germline V gene lookup returns CDR1 SGHAT and CDR2 FQDESV (reference sequence). For the CDR3, the DNA is TGTGCCAGCAGCTTGAGGGACAGGGGTTCCTACAATGAGCAGTTCTTC. Amino acid sequence: CASSLRDRGSYNEQFF.

The V call is TRBV30, the J call TRBJ2-7; TRBD1 is a possible D gene (5 bases). CDR1 GTSNPN and CDR2 SVGIG come from the germline V gene (reference sequence). V lost 3 bases to trimming and J lost 2 bases, with 20 bases between them. This CDR3 contains 16 residues. For the CDR3, the DNA is TGTGCCTGGAGCCGCCCGCCAAGGGCAGGGACCTACGAGCAGTACTTC. It yields the protein CAWSRPPRAGTYEQYF.

Only a few counts were recorded for this clone. The chain recombines TRBV6-4 with TRBJ1-2, with TRBD1 matching over 11 bases. CDR1 and CDR2 (germline): MRHNA, SNTAGT. The CDR3 has 15 amino acids. J lost 6 bases, V lost 4 bases, and 7 bases had no gene match. The CDR3 sequence: CASSGTGGALDGYTF. The CDR3 DNA follows: TGTGCCAGCAGTGGGACAGGGGGCGCCCTTGATGGCTACACCTTC.

A remark on this clone: One end of the junction is discordant with germline, which a read error may explain. V is TRBV12-3 or TRBV12-4 and J is TRBJ1-1; possible D gene TRBD1, 5 bases. CDR3 length: 11 residues. CDR3 protein: CASSIHRQIVF. The CDR3, as DNA: TGTGCCAGCAGTATTCACCGACAGATCGTCTTT.

V and J are TRBV6-5 and TRBJ1-1; D gene unclear. Trimming pared 8 bases from V and 0 bases from J, leaving 10 bases between. The germline V gene encodes CDR1 MNHEY and CDR2 SVGAGI. The CDR3 runs 13 residues. The CDR3 nucleotides are TGTGCCAGCCACCGAGGATTGAACACTGAAGCTTTCTTT. It codes for CASHRGLNTEAFF.

The chain links TRBV30 to TRBJ1-1; no reliable D call. CDR3 length: 13 amino acids. CDR1 GTSNPN and CDR2 SVGIG come from the germline V gene (reference sequence). Trimming left V 0 bases short and J 1 base short, with 6 bases between. CDR3 sequence (DNA): TGTGCCTGGAGTGTTTGGCCGAACACTGAAGCTTTCTTT. Translation gives CAWSVWPNTEAFF.

The gene calls are TRBV28 and TRBJ2-5, with a weak D call TRBD2 (6 bases). V was shortened by 6 bases and J by 10 bases, with 24 bases between the two germline ends. The CDR3 runs to 15 residues. CDR1 is MDHEN, CDR2 SYDVKM, per germline. The CDR3 DNA reads as TGTGCCAGCAGACAACCGGGACTTCCTCGGGGCGGCCAGTACTTC. Translation: CASRQPGLPRGGQYF.

This chain uses TRBV5-5 with TRBJ1-2, with 9 bases aligning to TRBD1. J gave up 3 bases and V 4 bases, and 10 bases lay outside the gene matches. CDR3 length: 16 amino acids. Germline CDR1 and CDR2: SGHKS and YYEKEE (reference sequence). DNA for the CDR3: TGTGCCAGCAGCGGCGGAAACACAGGGGGCTACTATGGCTACACCTTC. As protein: CASSGGNTGGYYGYTF.

The V gene is TRBV25-1, the J gene TRBJ1-4; D unresolved. V shed 1 base and J shed 8 bases, with 11 bases lying between them. The CDR3 extends over 14 amino acids. In germline, CDR1 is MGHDK, CDR2 SYGVNS. DNA of the CDR3: TGTGCCAGCAGTGAATTGTGGGGAGAGGAAAAACTGTTTTTT. It is translated as CASSELWGEEKLFF.

V gene TRBV15 combines with J gene TRBJ2-5, with TRBD1 identical over 7 bases. Germline CDR1 reads LNHNV; CDR2 reads YYDKDF (reference sequence). V was clipped by 6 bases and J by 5 bases; unmatched bases: 12. This CDR3 spans 15 amino acids. CDR3 protein: CATSNYRGEGETQYF. Written as DNA, the CDR3 is TGTGCCACCAGTAACTACAGGGGCGAGGGGGAGACCCAGTACTTC.

A note on this clone: Distinct nucleotide sequences in the sample also encode this CDR3. The CDR3 protein is CASSQDSYGYTF. The CDR3 nucleotides read TGTGCCAGCAGCCAAGACAGCTATGGCTACACCTTC. V is TRBV3-1 (or the pseudogene TRBV3-2) and J is TRBJ1-2; D unresolved. Trimming took off 0 bases at V and 4 bases at J, with 3 bases between the two ends. This CDR3 has 12 residues. CDR1 and CDR2 from the germline V gene are LGHDT and YNNKEL (reference sequence).